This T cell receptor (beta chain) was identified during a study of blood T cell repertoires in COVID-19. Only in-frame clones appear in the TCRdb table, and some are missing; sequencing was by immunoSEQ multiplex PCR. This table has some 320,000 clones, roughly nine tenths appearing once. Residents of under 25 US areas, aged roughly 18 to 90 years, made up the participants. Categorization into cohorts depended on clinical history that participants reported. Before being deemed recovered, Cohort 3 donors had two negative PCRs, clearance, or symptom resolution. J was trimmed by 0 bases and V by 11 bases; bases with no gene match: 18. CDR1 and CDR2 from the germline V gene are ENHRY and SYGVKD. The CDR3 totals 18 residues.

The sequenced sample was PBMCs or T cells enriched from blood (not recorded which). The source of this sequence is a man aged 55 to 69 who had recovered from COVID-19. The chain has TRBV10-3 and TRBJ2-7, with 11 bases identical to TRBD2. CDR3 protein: CAAQGVVAGGTSSYEQYF. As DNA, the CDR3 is TGTGCCGCACAAGGGGTGGTAGCGGGAGGGACCAGCTCCTACGAGCAGTACTTC.